This is a list of T cell receptor beta chains from one sample in a study of T cell responses to AZD1222 COVID-19 vaccine. Measured with immunoSEQ multiplex PCR; TCRdb has only the in-frame clones, and not every one. There are roughly 40,000 clones in the sample; about 92% occur only once, and approximately 35% lies in the top ten. The sample was peripheral blood, taken 28 days after the second AZD1222 dose. These receptor sequences come from an adult who received the AZD1222 COVID-19 vaccine. Each CDR3 is given with its conserved first and last residue. D genes are given only for firm matches. The size field is filled for only some rows; it gives once, few, many or a size class.

d_call clone_size j_call v_call cdr3_aa cdr3_nt
TRBD2 NA TRBJ2-3 TRBV7-2 CASSLGSSGGIADTQYF TGTGCCAGCAGCTTAGGGTCCAGCGGGGGGATTGCGGATACGCAGTATTTT
NA NA TRBJ2-7 TRBV3-1/TRBV3-2 CASSQGLTSYEQYF TGTGCCAGCAGCCAAGGGCTCACTTCGTACGAGCAGTACTTC
NA NA TRBJ1-2 TRBV27 CASSLREGDGYTF TGTGCCAGCAGTTTACGGGAGGGGGATGGCTACACCTTC
TRBD1 NA TRBJ1-5 TRBV19 CASSSGATGGISRSNQPQHF TGTGCCAGTAGCTCTGGGGCGACAGGGGGCATTAGCCGCAGCAATCAGCCCCAGCATTTT
NA NA TRBJ2-3 TRBV11-2 CASSSILLMDTQYF TGTGCCAGCAGCTCTATCTTGCTAATGGATACGCAGTATTTT
NA NA TRBJ2-2 TRBV29-1 CSVEMMGARAGELFF TGCAGCGTTGAAATGATGGGGGCTCGGGCCGGGGAGCTGTTTTTT
NA NA TRBJ1-6 TRBV18 CASSPLGPLSGINSPLHF TGTGCCAGCTCACCACTCGGGCCCCTAAGCGGCATAAATTCACCCCTCCACTTT
NA NA TRBJ1-2 TRBV10-3 CAIEGSQDGYTF TGTGCCATCGAAGGGTCTCAGGATGGCTACACCTTC
NA NA TRBJ1-1 TRBV4-1 CASSQDAGITEAFF TGCGCCAGCAGCCAAGATGCAGGGATAACTGAAGCTTTCTTT
TRBD1 NA TRBJ1-1 TRBV27 CASRITGGNTEAFF TGTGCCAGCAGAATCACAGGGGGGAACACTGAAGCTTTCTTT
TRBD1 NA TRBJ1-4 TRBV19 CASSFGQGAPSKKLFF TGTGCCAGTAGTTTTGGACAGGGCGCACCCTCCAAAAAACTGTTTTTT
TRBD2 NA TRBJ2-1 TRBV6-5 CASSLTSRNEQFF TGTGCCAGCAGCCTGACTAGCAGGAATGAGCAGTTCTTC
NA NA TRBJ2-7 TRBV6-1 CASSPRGGGNEQYF TGTGCCAGCAGTCCGCGGGGAGGGGGCAACGAGCAGTACTTC
NA NA TRBJ2-1 TRBV19 CASSIANQDGPFSYNEQFF TGTGCCAGTAGTATAGCCAACCAAGACGGGCCCTTCTCCTACAATGAGCAGTTCTTC
TRBD1 once TRBJ1-4 TRBV6-5 CASSYSRQGYEKLFF TGTGCCAGCAGTTACTCACGACAGGGGTATGAAAAACTGTTTTTT
TRBD2 NA TRBJ2-1 TRBV11-3 CASSTTGDSGTSGLAEQFF TGTGCCAGCAGCACCACAGGGGACTCCGGGACTAGCGGGTTGGCTGAGCAGTTCTTC
NA NA TRBJ1-1 TRBV25-1 CASSGSPDRTYEAFF TGTGCCAGCAGTGGATCCCCTGACAGAACTTATGAAGCTTTCTTT
NA NA TRBJ2-7 TRBV7-9 CASSLAGGYYEQYF TGTGCCAGCAGCTTAGCTGGAGGGTACTACGAGCAGTACTTC
NA NA TRBJ2-5 TRBV7-2 CASSLPAQIVYF TGTGCCAGCAGCTTACCAGCCCAGATTGTCTACTTC
NA NA TRBJ2-2 TRBV6-6 CASRERSGRKTGELFF TGTGCCAGCAGGGAACGAAGTGGGAGAAAGACCGGGGAGCTGTTTTTT
TRBD2 few TRBJ2-3 TRBV30 CAWAPLSGGPTDTQYF TGTGCCTGGGCTCCCTTAAGCGGGGGGCCCACAGATACGCAGTATTTT
NA medium-sized TRBJ1-5 TRBV11-2 CASSSNPTLGRAGQPQHF TGTGCCAGCAGCTCCAACCCCACTTTGGGCCGGGCGGGGCAGCCCCAGCATTTT
NA NA TRBJ1-5 TRBV15 CATSPPGLLAQPQHF TGTGCCACCAGCCCTCCGGGACTCTTAGCTCAGCCCCAGCATTTT
NA NA TRBJ1-2 TRBV5-4 CASSLAWGDGYTF TGTGCCAGCAGCTTGGCCTGGGGCGATGGCTACACCTTC
NA NA TRBJ1-2 TRBV6-6 CASSRAGQLGGNYGYTF TGTGCCAGCAGCCGAGCTGGACAGCTCGGGGGTAACTATGGCTACACCTTC
TRBD1 NA TRBJ2-2 TRBV5-5 CASSGTGSFMGTGELFF TGTGCCAGCAGTGGGACAGGATCGTTTATGGGCACCGGGGAGCTGTTTTTT
NA NA TRBJ1-1 TRBV3-1/TRBV3-2 CASSRRELAEAFF TGTGCCAGCAGCCGCAGGGAGTTGGCTGAAGCTTTCTTT
NA NA TRBJ1-2 TRBV6-1 CASSEAAARGYTF TGTGCCAGCAGTGAAGCGGCCGCTCGGGGCTACACCTTC
TRBD2 NA TRBJ2-7 TRBV3-1/TRBV3-2 CASSARPFSGGHEQYF TGTGCCAGCAGCGCAAGGCCCTTTAGCGGGGGCCACGAGCAGTACTTC
NA NA TRBJ1-5 TRBV5-1 CASSETGQDQPQHF TGCGCCAGCAGCGAGACAGGCCAGGATCAGCCCCAGCATTTT
TRBD2 NA TRBJ2-3 TRBV11-3 CASSLGTGRADTQYF TGTGCCAGCAGCTTAGGAACGGGGAGGGCAGATACGCAGTATTTT
NA NA TRBJ1-6 TRBV30 CAWSGLGSYNSPLHF TGTGCCTGGAGTGGGCTGGGCTCCTATAATTCACCCCTCCACTTT
NA NA TRBJ1-2 TRBV2 CASSETRANYGYTF TGTGCCAGCAGTGAAACCAGGGCTAACTATGGCTACACCTTC
NA NA TRBJ2-6 TRBV7-9 CASSSRGRGDSGANVLTF TGTGCCAGCAGCTCAAGGGGGCGGGGAGACTCTGGGGCCAACGTCCTGACTTTC
TRBD1 NA TRBJ1-1 TRBV5-1 CASSSGQGRGTEAFF TGCGCCAGCAGCTCCGGACAGGGCCGGGGCACTGAAGCTTTCTTT
NA NA TRBJ1-3 TRBV7-8 CASSSSRSGNTIYF TGTGCCAGCAGCTCATCCCGATCTGGAAACACCATATATTTT
NA NA TRBJ2-1 TRBV6-2/TRBV6-3 CASSNNRDNEQFF TGTGCCAGCAGTAACAACAGGGACAATGAGCAGTTCTTC
TRBD2 once TRBJ2-3 TRBV5-1 CASSLEAGVGTDTQYF TGCGCCAGCAGCTTGGAGGCGGGAGTTGGGACAGATACGCAGTATTTT
NA NA TRBJ1-6 TRBV14 CASSQEVRNSPLHF TGTGCCAGCAGCCAAGAGGTCCGAAATTCACCCCTCCACTTT
NA NA TRBJ1-2 TRBV27 CASTLTGGNYGYTF TGTGCCAGCACCCTCACCGGGGGGAACTATGGCTACACCTTC
NA NA TRBJ1-1 TRBV5-4 CASSLEAFGTNEAFF TGTGCCAGCAGCTTGGAGGCCTTCGGGACAAATGAAGCTTTCTTT
TRBD2 NA TRBJ2-1 TRBV7-8 CASSLGLAGVPSLNEQFF TGTGCCAGCAGCTTGGGACTAGCGGGGGTCCCGAGTCTCAATGAGCAGTTCTTC